The 20 T cell receptor beta chains presented below share a single source sample, sequenced in a study of PD-1 blockade in classical Hodgkin lymphoma. Profiled with immunoSEQ multiplex PCR; TCRdb holds only in-frame clones, not every one. Of tens of thousands of clones in the sample, roughly nine tenths were seen once. The time point here: cycle 4 day 1 (C4D1), after five to seven weeks of nivolumab. Every patient experienced relapse after autologous stem cell transplantation, and brentuximab vedotin exposure varied. The sequencing here drew on peripheral blood mononuclear cells (PBMCs), taken before the fourth cycle of nivolumab. These TCRs come from a human donor with classical Hodgkin lymphoma.

The chain uses TRBV5-4 and TRBJ2-7; D is ambiguous. V was cut by 1 base and J by 2 bases, with 4 bases left in between. Germline CDR1 reads SGHNT; CDR2 reads YYREEE (reference sequence). This CDR3 region has 12 residues. The CDR3 here is CASSLNPYEQYF. DNA of the CDR3: TGTGCCAGCAGCTTGAACCCCTACGAGCAGTACTTC.

The V call is TRBV27, the J call TRBJ2-2; D gene unclear. V lost 4 bases to trimming and J lost 6 bases, with 9 bases between them. In germline, CDR1 is MNHEY, CDR2 SMNVEV (reference sequence). The CDR3 has 13 residues. This CDR3 reads CASSSVASGELFF. CDR3 nucleotide sequence: TGTGCCAGCAGTTCGGTAGCTTCCGGGGAGCTGTTTTTT.

This clone was seen more than once but under ten times. This rearrangement joins TRBV7-9 to TRBJ1-3; D not resolved. The germline CDR1 and CDR2 sequences are SEHNR and FQNEAQ (reference sequence). The ends were cut back, 3 bases at V and 1 base at J, with 1 base in the middle. The CDR3 consists of 12 residues. In DNA form, the CDR3 reads TGTGCCAGCAGCTTTTCTGGAAACACCATATATTTT. Translation gives CASSFSGNTIYF.

The CDR3 reads CASANPPGQGPHQPQHF. CDR3 in DNA: TGTGCCAGCGCCAACCCGCCGGGACAGGGTCCTCATCAGCCCCAGCATTTT. The gene calls are TRBV19 and TRBJ1-5, with 9 bases matching TRBD1. The CDR3 consists of 17 residues. Trimming at V came to 9 bases and at J to 5 bases, leaving 17 bases not matched to a gene. Germline CDR1 reads LNHDA; CDR2 reads SQIVND (reference sequence).

The chain recombines TRBV7-3 with TRBJ2-1, with D unclear. This CDR3 has 13 amino acids. Trimming removed 2 bases at V and 2 bases at J, with 4 bases between. Germline V gene data show CDR1 as SGHTA and CDR2 as FQGTGA. The CDR3 region is CASSLDTYNEQFF. The CDR3 DNA follows: TGTGCCAGCAGCTTAGATACCTACAATGAGCAGTTCTTC. The full variable domain, with the rest looked up from reference TRBV7-3 and TRBJ2-1, is GAGVSQTPSNKVTEKGKYVELRCDPISGHTALYWYRQSLGQGPEFLIYFQGTGAADDSGLPNDRFFAVRPEGSVSTLKIQRTERGDSAVYLCASSLDTYNEQFFGPGTRLTVL.

In its sample, this clone was seen a few times. The rearrangement uses TRBV7-9 and TRBJ1-1, with 7 bases matching TRBD1. CDR1 is SEHNR and CDR2 is FQNEAQ in the germline V gene (reference sequence). The CDR3 has 12 residues. Trimming removed 4 bases from V and 7 bases from J; junction bases left unmatched: 3. The CDR3 DNA reads as TGTGCCAGCAGCTCACGACAGGGTGAAGCTTTCTTT. This encodes CASSSRQGEAFF.

This rearrangement joins TRBV28 to TRBJ2-2; weak D call: TRBD1 (5 bases). Germline V lookup: CDR1 MDHEN, CDR2 SYDVKM. V lost 5 bases and J lost 6, with 10 bases in between. This CDR3 comprises 13 residues. The CDR3 sequence: CASSDTTAGELFF. Written as DNA, the CDR3 is TGTGCCAGCAGTGACACGACAGCCGGGGAGCTGTTTTTT.

CDR3 region: CASSKRKKINYGYTF. CDR3 nucleotides: TGTGCCAGCAGCAAACGTAAGAAGATTAACTATGGCTACACCTTC. V is TRBV12-1 and J is TRBJ1-2. TRBV12-1 is designated a pseudogene. The CDR3 extends over 15 amino acids.

This rearrangement joins TRBV18 to TRBJ2-7; D gene ambiguous. The CDR3 covers 15 residues. The V and J ends lost 3 bases and 0 bases respectively, with 12 bases between them. The germline V gene has CDR1 KGHSH and CDR2 LQKENI. The CDR3 loop is CASSPTTQSSYEQYF. The CDR3, as DNA: TGTGCCAGCTCACCGACGACCCAGAGCTCCTACGAGCAGTACTTC.

V is TRBV7-9 and J is TRBJ1-4, with D possibly TRBD1 on 6 matching bases. Between the trimmed V and J ends, which lost 3 bases and 7 bases, there was a span of 18 bases. Germline V gene sequence: CDR1 SEHNR, CDR2 FQNEAQ (reference sequence). The length of the CDR3 is 16 residues. Here the CDR3 reads CASSFDYFGGGEKLFF. The CDR3 nucleotides are TGTGCCAGCAGCTTTGACTATTTCGGAGGGGGTGAAAAACTGTTTTTT.

This clone was found a few times. The rearrangement uses TRBV27 and TRBJ1-1, with 8 bases aligning to TRBD1. Germline CDR1 and CDR2: MNHEY and SMNVEV (reference sequence). Trimming took 6 bases from V and 5 from J; bases not matched to a gene: 11. The CDR3 is 15 amino acids. As DNA, the CDR3 is TGTGCCAGCAGCACACCTGGACAGGGAAGGACTGAAGCTTTCTTT. This translates into CASSTPGQGRTEAFF.

The chain has TRBV13 and TRBJ2-1, with a possible D match to TRBD1 (6 bases). There are 16 residues in the CDR3. The germline gives CDR1 PRHDT, CDR2 FYEKMQ (reference sequence). V lost 3 bases and J 4 bases, leaving 16 bases between the germline ends. The CDR3 is CASSFFSLGGYNEQFF. The CDR3 bases are TGTGCCAGCAGCTTTTTTTCCCTAGGGGGATACAATGAGCAGTTCTTC.

The chain links TRBV27 to TRBJ1-5; no reliable D call. The CDR3 sequence is 13 residues long. V lost 6 bases to trimming and J lost 3 bases, with 9 bases between them. Germline V gene lookup returns CDR1 MNHEY and CDR2 SMNVEV (reference sequence). CDR3 sequence (DNA): TGTGCCAGCAGGGACCGTTACAATCAGCCCCAGCATTTT. As protein: CASRDRYNQPQHF.

The chain couples TRBV19 to TRBJ2-5, with D possibly being TRBD2 (5 bases). Deletions cut 6 bases from V and 3 bases from J, with 17 bases between. The CDR3 is 15 residues long. Germline CDR1 reads LNHDA; CDR2 reads SQIVND (reference sequence). CDR3 bases: TGTGCCAGTAGCAACTACCTAGCCGGGGAAGAGACCCAGTACTTC. Its protein product is CASSNYLAGEETQYF.

The rearrangement links TRBV13 to TRBJ2-7, with TRBD1 as a possible D gene (6 bases). This CDR3 region has 14 residues. Trimming took off 4 bases at V and 7 bases at J, with 17 bases between the two ends. CDR1 and CDR2 from the germline V gene are PRHDT and FYEKMQ (reference sequence). The CDR3 DNA sequence: TGTGCCAGCAGCTCCAGGGGTATTGACCCTGAGCAGTACTTC. Translating gives CASSSRGIDPEQYF. Filled out from reference TRBV13 and TRBJ2-7, the complete variable domain reads AAGVIQSPRHLIKEKRETATLKCYPIPRHDTVYWYQQGPGQDPQFLISFYEKMQSDKGSIPDRFSAQQFSDYHSELNMSSLELGDSALYFCASSSRGIDPEQYFGPGTRLTVT.

The gene calls are TRBV5-1 and TRBJ2-7; D gene unclear. The CDR3 totals 12 residues. Germline V gene sequence: CDR1 SGHRS, CDR2 YFSETQ. V dropped 0 bases and J dropped 4 bases, with 5 bases sitting between them. The CDR3 spells CASSLDFYEQYF. The CDR3 DNA reads TGCGCCAGCAGCTTGGACTTTTACGAGCAGTACTTC.

The V and J genes are TRBV6-1 and TRBJ1-1; 10 positions agree with TRBD1. The CDR3 runs to 15 residues. Germline lookup yields CDR1 MNHNS and CDR2 SASEGT. Trimming removed 6 bases from V and 3 bases from J; junction bases left unmatched: 7. The CDR3 nucleotides read TGTGCCAGCAGAAGATGGACAGGGGGAGACACTGAAGCTTTCTTT. Protein: CASRRWTGGDTEAFF.

The gene calls are TRBV7-9 and TRBJ2-5, with TRBD2 as a possible D gene (6 bases). V shed 5 bases and J shed 7 bases, with 17 bases lying between them. Germline CDR1 SEHNR, CDR2 FQNEAQ (reference sequence). The length of the CDR3 is 14 residues. CDR3 protein: CASSLETEGGTQYF. CDR3 in DNA: TGTGCCAGCAGCCTGGAAACGGAGGGAGGGACCCAGTACTTC.

A single count supports this clone. CDR3 region: CASSLVYNEQFF. In DNA, the CDR3 is TGTGCCAGCAGCTTGGTATACAATGAGCAGTTCTTC. V is TRBV5-6 and J is TRBJ2-1; D is uncertain. CDR1 is SGHDT and CDR2 is YYEEEE in the germline V gene. Trimming cost V 0 bases and J 4 bases, with 2 bases left between them. The CDR3 consists of 12 residues.

The chain joins TRBV6-5 to TRBJ1-2, with D hard to call. Germline V gene data show CDR1 as MNHEY and CDR2 as SVGAGI. V dropped 6 bases and J dropped 4 bases, with 12 bases sitting between them. The CDR3 length is 13 residues. CDR3 in amino acids: CASRKDTFYGYTF. The CDR3 region has the DNA TGTGCCAGCAGGAAGGATACCTTCTATGGCTACACCTTC.